The next 13 T cell receptor beta chains were all read from a single sample in a study of CD8 T cells in Susac syndrome. cDNA came from around 0.5 to 1 ug RNA primed by random hexamers. Using its own MiXCR run on the immunoSEQ multiplex PCR reads, TCRdb lists one record per CDR3 protein. Altogether roughly 150,000 distinct CDR3 sequences are present, about 90% being singletons, with the ten largest covering around 0.079%. Sequenced input: CD4+ T cells from PBMCs. The receptors derive from a human donor in good health.

This rearrangement joins TRBV5-1 to TRBJ1-2, with a weak D call TRBD1 (5 bases). V was clipped by 4 bases and J by 10 bases, with 17 bases between them. The CDR3 contains 13 residues. CDR1 and CDR2 from the germline V gene are SGHRS and YFSETQ. CDR3 coding DNA: TGCGCCAGCAGCCCGAACGGGTGGGACGACTACACCTTC. It is translated as CASSPNGWDDYTF.

The chain couples TRBV7-9 to TRBJ2-3; 10 bases line up with TRBD1. Germline loops: CDR1 SEHNR, CDR2 FQNEAQ (reference sequence). V was pared by 2 bases and J by 1 base, with 6 bases of the junction left unmatched. The CDR3 covers 17 residues. The CDR3 DNA is TGTGCCAGCAGCTTATATGCGGGGACAGGGGGCACAGATACGCAGTATTTT. This gives the protein CASSLYAGTGGTDTQYF.

The sample holds one count of this clonotype. The chain carries TRBV9 and TRBJ1-6; 8 positions match TRBD1. CDR1 and CDR2 (germline): SGDLS, YYNGEE. V shed 0 bases and J 8 bases; nucleotides not matched to a gene: 4. The CDR3 runs to 15 residues. The CDR3 region has the DNA TGTGCCAGCAGCGTAGCAGGGGGCGAGGATTCACCCCTCCACTTT. It specifies CASSVAGGEDSPLHF.

The gene calls are TRBV19 and TRBJ1-2, with D possibly being TRBD1 (6 bases). The CDR3 totals 14 residues. V gave up 5 bases and J gave up 3 bases, with 13 bases separating them. CDR1 is LNHDA and CDR2 is SQIVND in the germline V gene (reference sequence). CDR3 residues: CASSRTDDHYGYTF. Here the CDR3 DNA reads TGTGCCAGTAGTCGGACAGACGACCACTATGGCTACACCTTC.

V usage is TRBV10-2 and J usage is TRBJ2-7; possibly TRBD1 for D (6 bases). CDR3 length: 14 residues. V was pared by 3 bases and J by 7 bases, with 16 bases between. Looked up from germline, CDR1 is WSHSY and CDR2 is SAAADI. CDR3 amino acids: CASSEMERGKEQYF. CDR3 coding DNA: TGCGCCAGCAGTGAAATGGAAAGGGGGAAGGAGCAGTACTTC.

V is TRBV7-3 and J is TRBJ2-1, with D tentatively TRBD1 or TRBD2 (5 bases each). This CDR3 comprises 13 residues. Germline V gene lookup returns CDR1 SGHTA and CDR2 FQGTGA. The V end lost 8 bases, the J end lost 5 bases, and 13 bases lay between the germline ends. In DNA form, the CDR3 reads TGTGCCAGCTCTAGGGGAGCCGACAATGAGCAGTTCTTC. It codes for CASSRGADNEQFF.

The chain links TRBV2 to TRBJ2-5; 9 positions match TRBD2. The CDR3 runs to 16 residues. After removal of 2 bases from V and 4 bases from J, the junction contained 8 bases not matched to a gene. The germline gives CDR1 SNHLY, CDR2 FYNNEI. This chain's CDR3 is CASSERAGGIGETQYF. DNA of the CDR3: TGTGCCAGCAGTGAAAGGGCGGGGGGGATTGGAGAGACCCAGTACTTC.

This chain joins TRBV29-1 and TRBJ2-7; TRBD1 agrees at 7 bases. This CDR3 spans 13 amino acids. The ends lost 6 bases at V and 3 bases at J; junction bases unmatched: 8. CDR1 and CDR2 from the germline V gene are SQVTM and ANQGSEA. CDR3 DNA sequence: TGCAGCGTCGTAGAAGGGACAGACTACGAGCAGTACTTC. This sequence encodes CSVVEGTDYEQYF.

CDR3 DNA sequence: TGTGCCAGCAGTTCCGGTGGGCAGGGGTACACCTTC. It codes for CASSSGGQGYTF. The gene calls are TRBV28 and TRBJ1-2, with D possibly being TRBD1 (6 bases). Trimming took 4 bases from V and 11 from J, leaving 14 bases between them. CDR1 is MDHEN, CDR2 SYDVKM, per germline. The length of the CDR3 is 12 residues.

The CDR3 coding sequence is TGTGCCAGCAGCCAAGCACCCAGGGGGACTGGGGCCAACGTCCTGACTTTC. It specifies CASSQAPRGTGANVLTF. J is TRBJ2-6 and V is TRBV3-1, with 7 bases fitting TRBD1. CDR1 LGHDT and CDR2 YNNKEL come from the germline V gene (reference sequence). This CDR3 has 17 amino acids. The trim removed 1 base at V and 2 bases at J, leaving 5 bases unmatched.

V and J are TRBV7-8 and TRBJ1-2; D unclear. With 1 base removed from V and 4 bases from J, the gap between germline ends came to 7 bases. The CDR3 runs to 13 residues. CDR1 is SGHVS and CDR2 is FQNEAQ in the germline V gene. The CDR3 region is CASSLDGTYGYTF. CDR3 DNA sequence: TGTGCCAGCAGCTTAGACGGAACCTATGGCTACACCTTC. Based on the CDR3 plus reference TRBV7-8 and TRBJ1-2, the full variable domain is GAGVSQSPRYKVAKRGQDVALRCDPISGHVSLFWYQQALGQGPEFLTYFQNEAQLDKSGLPSDRFFAERPEGSVSTLKIQRTQQEDSAVYLCASSLDGTYGYTFGSGTRLTVV.

The chain is built from TRBV25-1 and TRBJ2-7, with TRBD1 identical over 7 bases. V lost 2 bases and J lost 9; bases outside the gene matches: 7. Germline CDR1 MGHDK, CDR2 SYGVNS. The CDR3 contains 13 residues. CDR3 region: CASSEPFDRAQYF. The CDR3 DNA reads as TGTGCCAGCAGTGAACCCTTTGACAGGGCGCAGTACTTC.

J is TRBJ1-2 and V is TRBV29-1; 7 nucleotides match TRBD1. Germline-derived CDR1 and CDR2 are SQVTM and ANQGSEA. This CDR3 has 12 amino acids. V was clipped by 6 bases and J by 8 bases; unmatched bases: 9. The CDR3 sequence: CSVQTGVGGYTF. The CDR3, as DNA: TGCAGCGTACAAACAGGGGTCGGCGGCTACACCTTC.